This passage covers 6 T cell receptor beta chains from one sample sequenced in a study of CD8+CD57+ T cells in acquired aplastic anemia. Genomic DNA acted as the template from which TCR beta VDJ combination and CDR3 sequence profiling were carried out. TCRdb re-analysed the reads in MiXCR, keeping a single row per CDR3 protein. This table holds about 470,000 distinct CDR3 sequences, about a third found once. Patients who underwent sequencing had shown CD8+CD57+ cell expansion by flow cytometry. The specimen sequenced was sorted CD4+, CD8+, or CD8+CD57+ T cells (not recorded which) from PBMCs. Receptors were obtained from a human donor with aplastic anemia.

This clonotype came up many times. This chain joins TRBV19 and TRBJ1-3, with 11 positions matching TRBD1. The CDR3 sequence is 15 residues long. Trimming removed 6 bases from V and 3 bases from J; junction bases left unmatched: 4. CDR1 is LNHDA, CDR2 SQIVND, per germline (reference sequence). This CDR3 is CASRGQGAIGNTIYF. For the CDR3, the DNA is TGTGCCAGTAGAGGACAGGGGGCAATTGGAAACACCATATATTTT.

This rearrangement joins TRBV6-1 to TRBJ2-7, with 8 positions matching TRBD1. The CDR3 spans 15 residues. The V segment lost 4 bases and the J segment 2 bases; nucleotides outside the gene matches: 7. The germline V gene encodes CDR1 MNHNS and CDR2 SASEGT. CDR3 residues: CASSVSGTGPYEQYF. The CDR3 nucleotides read TGTGCCAGCAGTGTATCCGGGACAGGTCCCTACGAGCAGTACTTC.

CDR3 DNA: TGTGCCAGCAAGCCCAGACAGGGGAACACCTACGAGCAGTACTTC. Its translation is CASKPRQGNTYEQYF. This chain connects TRBV6-1 to TRBJ2-7; 8 bases align to TRBD1. V shed 7 bases, J shed 2 bases, and the junction held 10 bases outside the gene matches. Germline CDR1 MNHNS, CDR2 SASEGT. CDR3 length: 15 residues.

In this sample, this clonotype turned up a few times. A much larger clone lies one base from this, so it may be a read error. CDR3 DNA sequence: TGTGCCAGCAGCCTAAGCCGGGACGGCGGCTCCTACGAGCAGTACTTC. It translates to CASSLSRDGGSYEQYF. The V and J genes are TRBV2 and TRBJ2-7, with D perhaps matching TRBD1 or TRBD2 (5 bases each). Germline-derived CDR1 and CDR2 are SNHLY and FYNNEI. V lost 6 bases, J lost 0 bases, and 18 bases lay in between. This CDR3 is built from 16 residues.

As regards this clonotype: Just one base apart from a much larger clone, this may be a read error. The chain is built from TRBV10-3 and TRBJ2-3, with D perhaps TRBD2 (6 bases). The CDR3 consists of 14 residues. Per the germline V gene, CDR1 is ENHRY and CDR2 is SYGVKD. This CDR3 is CAVGPNTSRDTQYF. The CDR3 coding sequence is TGTGCCGTAGGCCCGAACACTAGCAGAGATACGCAGTATTTT.

This clonotype appeared a few times. The chain combines TRBV4-1 with TRBJ2-4, with TRBD2 as a possible D gene (6 bases). Germline V lookup: CDR1 MGHRA, CDR2 YSYEKL. Trimming stripped 2 bases from V and 0 bases from J, with 8 bases between. The CDR3 runs 15 residues. The CDR3 DNA is TGCGCCAGCAGCCAACTGGGACTAGCCAAAAACATTCAGTACTTC. As protein: CASSQLGLAKNIQYF.